Listed here are 25 T cell receptor beta chains from one sample, sequenced in a study of Ad26.COV2.S vaccination and SARS-CoV-2 variants. Treatment given: over 15 received Ad26.COV2.S at low or high dose, single or two shots; 5 received placebo; per-sample allocation not given. Specimen acquisition occurred on day 63 following the initial vaccine or placebo injection. This table comes from immunoSEQ multiplex PCR, and its TCRdb copy is limited to in-frame clones, with some not included. The data contain around 310,000 clones, under 90% of them seen just once; the ten biggest clones take up 4.5% to 7%. The source was peripheral blood, collected in a trial of Ad26.COV2.S vaccine versus placebo. The receptors shown here come from a person between 18 and 65 years old who received the Ad26.COV2.S COVID-19 vaccine or a placebo.

This clone is a singleton in its sample. The chain couples TRBV29-1 to TRBJ1-2, with D hard to call. CDR3 length: 12 amino acids. Germline values: CDR1 SQVTM, CDR2 ANQGSEA. V lost 4 bases and J 4 bases, leaving 10 bases between the germline ends. Written as DNA, the CDR3 is TGCAGCGTTGGGGGAGACCTCTATGGCTACACCTTC. It specifies CSVGGDLYGYTF.

The gene calls are TRBV4-1 and TRBJ2-5; D remains ambiguous. CDR1 is MGHRA, CDR2 YSYEKL, per germline. The CDR3 has 17 residues. V was shortened by 1 base and J by 4 bases, with 19 bases between the two germline ends. The CDR3, as DNA: TGCGCCAGCAGCCAAGGATGGTCGGCCTTGGGTGTAGAGACCCAGTACTTC. Its translation is CASSQGWSALGVETQYF.

This rearrangement joins TRBV7-9 to TRBJ1-1; 7 bases are shared with TRBD1. Germline V gene sequence: CDR1 SEHNR, CDR2 FQNEAQ (reference sequence). This CDR3 contains 14 residues. V lost 9 bases to trimming and J lost 1 base; unmatched junction nucleotides: 8. CDR3 bases: TGTGCCAGTACCTCGGAGGGGGCGAACACTGAAGCTTTCTTT. Its protein product is CASTSEGANTEAFF.

V usage is TRBV9 and J usage is TRBJ1-1, with D unresolved. The CDR3 is 18 amino acids. Deletions cut 3 bases from V and 3 bases from J, with 24 bases between. The germline CDR1 and CDR2 sequences are SGDLS and YYNGEE. The CDR3 region is CASSAHPTTTFGDTEAFF. The CDR3 nucleotides are TGTGCCAGCAGCGCACACCCGACGACAACTTTTGGAGACACTGAAGCTTTCTTT. The variable domain in full, with the rest retrieved from reference TRBV9 and TRBJ1-1, is DSGVTQTPKHLITATGQRVTLRCSPRSGDLSVYWYQQSLDQGLQFLIQYYNGEERAKGNILERFSAQQFPDLHSELNLSSLELGDSALYFCASSAHPTTTFGDTEAFFGQGTRLTVV.

The chain recombines TRBV13 with TRBJ1-4, with D possibly TRBD1 on 6 matching bases. Germline V gene data show CDR1 as PRHDT and CDR2 as FYEKMQ (reference sequence). The CDR3 extends over 13 amino acids. Trimming removed 6 bases at V and 8 bases at J, with 13 bases between. The CDR3 protein is CASRSGVLEKLFF. CDR3 in DNA: TGTGCCAGCAGGTCAGGGGTTCTGGAAAAACTGTTTTTT.

The rearrangement links TRBV5-4 to TRBJ2-5; D remains unclear. CDR1 and CDR2 (germline): SGHNT, YYREEE (reference sequence). The CDR3 runs to 14 residues. Trimming removed 5 bases from V and 3 bases from J, with 14 bases in between. The CDR3 here is CASRWYGQKETQYF. The CDR3 bases are TGTGCCAGCAGGTGGTACGGTCAAAAAGAGACCCAGTACTTC.

The chain combines TRBV5-5 with TRBJ2-7; 8 bases are a match to TRBD2. The V segment lost 0 bases and the J segment 3 bases; nucleotides outside the gene matches: 2. This CDR3 contains 14 residues. CDR1 and CDR2 from the germline V gene are SGHKS and YYEKEE (reference sequence). The CDR3 nucleotides read TGTGCCAGCAGCTTGGTCGGGACTAGCTACGAGCAGTACGTC. It is translated as CASSLVGTSYEQYV.

J is TRBJ1-4 and V is TRBV5-1; 7 bases match TRBD1. This CDR3 has 15 amino acids. Germline lookup yields CDR1 SGHRS and CDR2 YFSETQ. V trimming: 0 bases; J trimming: 8 bases; junction bases outside the gene matches: 7. CDR3 amino acids: CASSLDRGVGEKLFF. The CDR3 region has the DNA TGCGCCAGCAGCTTGGACAGGGGAGTAGGGGAAAAACTGTTTTTT.

V is TRBV4-3 and J is TRBJ2-1; 7 positions agree with TRBD2. V lost 0 bases and J lost 2; bases outside the gene matches: 7. This CDR3 has 17 residues. Per germline, CDR1 LGHNA and CDR2 YSLEER. This chain's CDR3 is CASSQDRQRGTYNEQFF. The CDR3 region has the DNA TGCGCCAGCAGCCAAGACAGGCAGCGGGGCACCTACAATGAGCAGTTCTTC.

The table lists this clone with a few counts. V usage is TRBV18 and J usage is TRBJ1-5; 7 positions agree with TRBD1. This CDR3 region has 13 residues. Germline assignment: CDR1 KGHSH and CDR2 LQKENI. J gave up 2 bases and V 6 bases, and 1 base lay outside the gene matches. CDR3 protein: CASSTGGNQPQHF. For the CDR3, the DNA is TGTGCCAGCTCCACAGGGGGCAATCAGCCCCAGCATTTT.

The chain links TRBV28 to TRBJ2-5, with a possible D match to TRBD2 (5 bases). The germline V gene encodes CDR1 MDHEN and CDR2 SYDVKM. The CDR3 extends over 15 amino acids. V lost 3 bases and J lost 1, with 12 bases in between. The CDR3 sequence: CASSLLSAAQETQYF. In DNA form, the CDR3 reads TGTGCCAGCAGTTTGCTTAGCGCCGCCCAAGAGACCCAGTACTTC.

The J gene is TRBJ2-7, the V gene TRBV6-5; TRBD1 might be the D (5 bases). Per germline, CDR1 MNHEY and CDR2 SVGAGI. The germline V and J ends were trimmed by 11 bases and 0 bases, with 14 bases remaining between them. CDR3 length equals 13 residues. CDR3 in amino acids: CALGVSSSYEQYF. Written as DNA, the CDR3 is TGTGCCCTAGGGGTCTCGAGCTCCTACGAGCAGTACTTC.

This clone was counted a single time. For the CDR3, the DNA is TGTGCCAGCAGTTTTGAGGGGGGAAAAAACACCGGGGAGCTGTTTTTT. Its translation: CASSFEGGKNTGELFF. The chain couples TRBV6-2 or TRBV6-3 to TRBJ2-2; D tentatively fits TRBD1 or TRBD2 (6 bases each). This CDR3 is 16 amino acids long. V was pared by 4 bases and J by 2 bases, with 14 bases between. The germline V gene has CDR1 MNHEY and CDR2 SVGEGT.

The chain employs TRBV6-2 or TRBV6-3 and TRBJ1-4; maybe TRBD1 (5 bases). CDR3 length equals 15 residues. V lost 1 base, J lost 5 bases, and 11 bases lay in between. CDR1 MNHEY and CDR2 SVGEGT come from the germline V gene. The CDR3 DNA is TGTGCCAGCAGTTACTACGAGACAGCGAATGAAAAACTGTTTTTT. It encodes CASSYYETANEKLFF.

The CDR3 region is CASSLGGLAGVSNEQYV. The CDR3 DNA reads as TGTGCCAGCAGCTTAGGGGGGCTAGCGGGAGTTTCCAACGAGCAGTACGTC. This chain links TRBV7-2 with TRBJ2-7, with TRBD2 identical over 10 bases. Germline V CDR1 and CDR2: SGHTA, FQGNSA. Trimming removed 1 base from V and 5 bases from J; junction bases left unmatched: 11. The length of the CDR3 is 17 residues.

The chain uses TRBV4-3 and TRBJ1-2; D gene ambiguous. Between the trimmed V and J ends, which lost 0 bases and 7 bases, there was a span of 30 bases. This CDR3 contains 20 residues. Germline V lookup: CDR1 LGHNA, CDR2 YSLEER. CDR3 region: CASSQDLGPPVGMLAGGYTF. The CDR3 bases are TGCGCCAGCAGCCAAGATCTAGGACCGCCTGTGGGTATGTTGGCGGGTGGCTACACCTTC.

J is TRBJ2-5 and V is TRBV29-1; 10 bases map to TRBD2. Germline V gene sequence: CDR1 SQVTM, CDR2 ANQGSEA. Unmatched junction bases numbered 1, after V lost 1 base and J lost 2 bases. This CDR3 region has 14 residues. DNA of the CDR3: TGCAGCGTTGAAGCACTAGCGGGACAAGAGACCCAGTACTTC. It translates to CSVEALAGQETQYF.

The chain links TRBV19 to TRBJ1-2; weak D call: TRBD1 (5 bases). The V and J ends lost 2 bases and 0 bases respectively, with 19 bases between them. This CDR3 contains 18 residues. Germline assignment: CDR1 LNHDA and CDR2 SQIVND (reference sequence). The CDR3: CASSIRMAGTLANYGYTF. Here the CDR3 DNA reads TGTGCCAGTAGTATAAGGATGGCCGGGACCCTCGCTAACTATGGCTACACCTTC.

The rearrangement uses TRBV5-1 and TRBJ2-3; D remains ambiguous. This CDR3 comprises 12 residues. Deletions cut 2 bases from V and 5 bases from J, with 6 bases between. CDR1 and CDR2 from the germline V gene are SGHRS and YFSETQ. As DNA, the CDR3 is TGCGCCAGCAGCTTTTCCGGAGATACGCAGTATTTT. This gives the protein CASSFSGDTQYF. Full variable domain (rest looked up from reference TRBV5-1 and TRBJ2-3): KAGVTQTPRYLIKTRGQQVTLSCSPISGHRSVSWYQQTPGQGLQFLFEYFSETQRNKGNFPGRFSGRQFSNSRSEMNVSTLELGDSALYLCASSFSGDTQYFGPGTRLTVL.

The chain joins TRBV3-1 (or the pseudogene TRBV3-2) to TRBJ1-2; tentatively, D is TRBD1 (6 bases). CDR3 length equals 18 residues. V was clipped by 4 bases and J by 1 base, with 22 bases between them. Germline lookup yields CDR1 LGHDT and CDR2 YNNKEL (reference sequence). CDR3 amino acids: CASSPGGGPNKHNYGYTF. The DNA of the CDR3 is TGTGCCAGCAGCCCCGGGGGGGGGCCTAATAAACATAACTATGGCTACACCTTC.

This clone turned up a few times. This sequence joins TRBV28 and TRBJ2-7, with a weak D call TRBD1 (6 bases). The germline CDR1 and CDR2 sequences are MDHEN and SYDVKM. The germline V and J ends were trimmed by 7 bases and 6 bases, with 19 bases remaining between them. The CDR3 consists of 14 residues. CDR3 loop: CASKPQGRRGEQYF. The CDR3, as DNA: TGTGCCAGCAAACCTCAGGGGAGACGGGGCGAGCAGTACTTC.

The chain is built from TRBV9 and TRBJ2-1; 10 bases are shared with TRBD2. CDR1 is SGDLS and CDR2 is YYNGEE in the germline V gene. The length of the CDR3 is 20 residues. Germline trimming cut 3 bases from V and 2 bases from J; bases unmatched to any gene: 17. CDR3 region: CASSAYGTSALGVTYNEQFF. The CDR3 nucleotides are TGTGCCAGCAGCGCATACGGGACTAGCGCCTTAGGGGTCACCTACAATGAGCAGTTCTTC.

This chain joins TRBV6-2 or TRBV6-3 and TRBJ1-2, with 7 bases lining up with TRBD1. Germline CDR1 is MNHEY and CDR2 is SVGEGT. V trimming: 1 base; J trimming: 5 bases; junction bases outside the gene matches: 10. The CDR3 length is 16 residues. CDR3 nucleotide sequence: TGTGCCAGCAGTTACTTTATGGTCGGGACAGTTTATGGCTACACCTTC. Translated: CASSYFMVGTVYGYTF.

This rearrangement joins TRBV11-3 to TRBJ1-3, with 7 positions matching TRBD1. The CDR3 runs 15 residues. Germline V gene sequence: CDR1 SGHNT, CDR2 YENEEA. Trimming took 4 bases from V and 0 from J; bases not matched to a gene: 3. The CDR3 DNA reads TGTGCCAGCAGCTGGACAGGCTACTCTGGAAACACCATATATTTT. It is translated as CASSWTGYSGNTIYF.

The chain has TRBV11-2 and TRBJ2-7; D may be TRBD1 (6 bases). This CDR3 has 14 residues. V was trimmed by 3 bases and J by 0 bases, leaving 9 bases between them. Germline values: CDR1 SGHAT, CDR2 FQNNGV. The CDR3 DNA is TGTGCCAGCAGCTTCCGGACAGACTCCTACGAGCAGTACTTC. Residues: CASSFRTDSYEQYF.